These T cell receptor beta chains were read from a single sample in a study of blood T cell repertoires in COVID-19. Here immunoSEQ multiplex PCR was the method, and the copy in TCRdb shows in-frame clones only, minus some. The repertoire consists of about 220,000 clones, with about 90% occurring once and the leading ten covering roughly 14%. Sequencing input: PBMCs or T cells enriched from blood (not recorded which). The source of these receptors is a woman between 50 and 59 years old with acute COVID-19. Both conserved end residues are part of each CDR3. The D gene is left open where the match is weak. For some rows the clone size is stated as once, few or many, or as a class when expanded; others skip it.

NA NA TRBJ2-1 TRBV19 TGTGCCAGTAGTATGGGGGGCAATGAGCAGTTCTTC CASSMGGNEQFF
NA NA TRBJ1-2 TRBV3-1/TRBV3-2 TGTGCCAGCAGCGGGAGTTACGTCTATGGCTACACCTTC CASSGSYVYGYTF
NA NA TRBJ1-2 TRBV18 TGTGCCAGCTCACCGTCCCAGAACTATGGCTACACCTTC CASSPSQNYGYTF
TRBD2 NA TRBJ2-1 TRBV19 TGTGCCAGTAGTACGACAGCGGGATGGGTCAATGAGCAGTTCTTC CASSTTAGWVNEQFF
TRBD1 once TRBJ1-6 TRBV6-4 TGTGCCAGCAGTGAGGGACAGGGGTCACCCCTCCACTTT CASSEGQGSPLHF
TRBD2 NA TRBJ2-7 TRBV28 TGTGCCAGCAGTTTGCTCGGGGGGGTCTACGAGCAGTACTTC CASSLLGGVYEQYF
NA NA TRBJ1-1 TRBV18 TGTGCCAGCTCACCGGTCGGTCCGCCAGGGGCGCGGACTGAAGCTTTCTTT CASSPVGPPGARTEAFF
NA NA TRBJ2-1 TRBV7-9 TGTGCCAGCAGCCAAGCCGCCGGGACTGGCTACAATGAGCAGTTCTTC CASSQAAGTGYNEQFF
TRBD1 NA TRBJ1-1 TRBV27 TGTGCCAGCAGAATGACAGGGAAGGGGTTGGCTGAAGCTTTCTTT CASRMTGKGLAEAFF
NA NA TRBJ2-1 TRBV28 TGTGCCAGCAGTTATGCTGAAACTTTCTTC CASSYAETFF
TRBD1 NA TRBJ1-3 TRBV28 TGTGCCAGCAGTTTGGGGGACAGGGTATCCGGAAACACCATATATTTT CASSLGDRVSGNTIYF
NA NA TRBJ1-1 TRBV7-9 TGTGCCAGCAGCCCCAGGACAACCTTGAACACTGAAGCTTTCTTT CASSPRTTLNTEAFF
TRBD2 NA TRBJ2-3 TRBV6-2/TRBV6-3 TGTGCCAGCAGTAAACTAGCGGGAGGGCCGAGCACAGATACGCAGTATTTT CASSKLAGGPSTDTQYF
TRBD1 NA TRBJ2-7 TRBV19 TGTGCCAGTAGTAAAGGGACAGGGACCGGTTACGAGCAGTACTTC CASSKGTGTGYEQYF
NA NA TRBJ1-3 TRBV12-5 TGTGCTAGTGGTCCACGGGACTCCTTCTCTGGAAACACCATATATTTT CASGPRDSFSGNTIYF
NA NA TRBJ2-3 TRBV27 TGTGCCAGCGTAAAGGGGGACACAGATACGCAGTATTTT CASVKGDTDTQYF
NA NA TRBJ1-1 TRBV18 TGTGCCAGCTCACCGACACTGAACACTGAAGCTTTCTTT CASSPTLNTEAFF
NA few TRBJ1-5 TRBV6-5 TGTGCCAGCAGTTTGCTCTATAGCAATCAGCCCCAGCATTTT CASSLLYSNQPQHF
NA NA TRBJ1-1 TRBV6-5 TGTGCCAGCAGTTACGCTGACACTCGAGGGACTGAAGCTTTCTTT CASSYADTRGTEAFF
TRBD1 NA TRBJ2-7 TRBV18 TGTGCCAGCTCACCACCTGGTCAGGGGGCCTACGAGCAGTACTTC CASSPPGQGAYEQYF
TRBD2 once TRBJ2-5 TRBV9 TGTGCCAGCAGCTTGGGACTAGCGGGAGGTTTAGAGACCCAGTACTTC CASSLGLAGGLETQYF
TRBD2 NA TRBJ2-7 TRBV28 TGTGCCATCTCGGGAGGGGACAAACCTACCTACGAGCAGTACTTC CAISGGDKPTYEQYF
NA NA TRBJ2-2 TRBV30 TGTGCCTGGAGGCGGGGACTCACCGGGGAGCTGTTTTTT CAWRRGLTGELFF
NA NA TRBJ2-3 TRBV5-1 TGCGCCAGCAGCTCGCGACTTCTGGCAGATACGCAGTATTTT CASSSRLLADTQYF
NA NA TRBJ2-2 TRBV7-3 TGTGCCAGCAGCCCCCACAACAGGTGGAACACCGGGGAGCTGTTTTTT CASSPHNRWNTGELFF
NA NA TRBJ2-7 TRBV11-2 TGTGCCAGCAGCTACACCACAGGGTTGGGCGAGCAGTACTTC CASSYTTGLGEQYF
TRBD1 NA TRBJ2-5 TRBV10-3 TGTGCCATCAGTGAGTCGACGACAGGGGTGTTGGAGACCCAGTACTTC CAISESTTGVLETQYF
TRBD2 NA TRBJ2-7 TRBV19 TGTGCCAGTAGTCTCTCGGGAGGGAGCTCCTACGAGCAGTACTTC CASSLSGGSSYEQYF
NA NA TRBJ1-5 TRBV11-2 TGTGCCAGCAGCTTCACCACAGCAGCGGGCCCCCAGCATTTT CASSFTTAAGPQHF
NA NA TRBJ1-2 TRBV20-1 TGCAGTGCTAGCCTGACAGATGGCTACACCTTC CSASLTDGYTF
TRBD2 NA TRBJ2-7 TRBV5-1 TGCGCCAGCAGCGGGGGGACTAGCGGGTCCTACGAGCAGTACTTC CASSGGTSGSYEQYF
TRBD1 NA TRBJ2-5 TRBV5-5 TGTGCCAGCAGGCAGACAGGGGGCGCGGAGACCCAGTACTTC CASRQTGGAETQYF
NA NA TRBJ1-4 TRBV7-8 TGTGCCAGCAGCTTAGCCGGTGCAACTAATGAAAAACTGTTTTTT CASSLAGATNEKLFF
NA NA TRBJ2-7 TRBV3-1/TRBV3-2 TGTGCCAGCAGCCAAGCAGGGGTGAACGAGCAGTACTTC CASSQAGVNEQYF
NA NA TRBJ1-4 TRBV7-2 TGTGCCAGCAGCTCCCGACAAACAGGGTCCAATGAAAAACTGTTTTTT CASSSRQTGSNEKLFF
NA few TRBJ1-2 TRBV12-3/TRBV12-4 TGTGCCAGCAGTTTACAGGGGAACTATGGCTACACCTTC CASSLQGNYGYTF
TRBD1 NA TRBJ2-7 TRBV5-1 TGCGCCAGCAGCTTGGCACTGGGACAGTTGTACGAGCAGTACTTC CASSLALGQLYEQYF
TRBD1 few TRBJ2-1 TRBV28 TGTGCCAGCAGTTTATCCCTAGCGACAGGGGGCGCCTACAATGAGCAGTTCTTC CASSLSLATGGAYNEQFF
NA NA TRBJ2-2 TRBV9 TGTGCCAGCAGCGTAAGGGGGTATAACACCGGGGAGCTGTTTTTT CASSVRGYNTGELFF
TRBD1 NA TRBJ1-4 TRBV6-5 TGTGCCAGCAGACAACAGGGGGATTTTTGGAAACTGTTTTTT CASRQQGDFWKLFF
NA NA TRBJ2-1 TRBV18 TGTGCCAGCTCAAACCTTATACCTGGGACGCGGGGAAATGAGCAGTTCTTC CASSNLIPGTRGNEQFF
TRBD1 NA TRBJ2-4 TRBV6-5 TGTGCCAGCAGTAGACAGGGCCTAGCCAAAAACATTCAGTACTTC CASSRQGLAKNIQYF
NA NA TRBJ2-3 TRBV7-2 TGTGCCAGCAGCTTCCCGGGGGCAGATACGCAGTATTTT CASSFPGADTQYF
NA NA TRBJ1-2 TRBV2 TGTGCCAGCATATCAGGCGCAGACTATGGCTACACCTTC CASISGADYGYTF
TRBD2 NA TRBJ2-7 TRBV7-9 TGTGCCAGCAGCCTCGGGGCGGGAGCGGGGGAGCAGTACTTC CASSLGAGAGEQYF
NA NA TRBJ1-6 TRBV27 TGTGCCAGCAGTTTTGGCCAAAAATTCTCACCCCTCCACTTT CASSFGQKFSPLHF
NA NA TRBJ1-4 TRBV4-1 TGCGCCAGCAGCCAAGGGGCAGGGGATTCTTATGAAAAACTGTTTTTT CASSQGAGDSYEKLFF
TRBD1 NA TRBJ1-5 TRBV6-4 TGTGCCAGCAGTGACGGGACAGAGGGCAATCAGCCCCAGCATTTT CASSDGTEGNQPQHF
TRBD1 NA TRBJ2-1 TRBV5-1 TGCGCCAGCAGCTTGGCGTCAGGGGGAAATGAGCAGTTCTTC CASSLASGGNEQFF
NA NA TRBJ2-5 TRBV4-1 TGCGCCAGCAGCCGGAGGGAGGGGGACTCGGCAGAGACCCAGTACTTC CASSRREGDSAETQYF
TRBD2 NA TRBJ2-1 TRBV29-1 TGCAGCGTTGAATCCCACCTAGCGGGAGTGGGCAATGAGCAGTTCTTC CSVESHLAGVGNEQFF
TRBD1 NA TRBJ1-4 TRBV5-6 TGTGCCAGCAGCTGGGGGACAGGGGTTAATGAAAAACTGTTTTTT CASSWGTGVNEKLFF